The 6 T cell receptor beta chains reported below all come from one sample, sequenced in a study of blood T cells in healthy people across ages. It was with a sample-barcoded 5' primer and a J-beta primer mix that a second PCR of roughly 7 to 12 cycles was run. MiXCR was run by TCRdb on the 5' RACE reads, yielding one entry per CDR3 protein. Here the sample spans around 780,000 distinct CDR3 sequences, 56% being singletons. Sequenced sample: blood. The source is a middle-aged man in good health.

This clonotype came up once. The V call is TRBV20-1, the J call TRBJ1-1; 12 nucleotides agree with TRBD1. This CDR3 spans 16 amino acids. The ends lost 6 bases at V and 0 bases at J; junction bases unmatched: 8. Per the germline V gene, CDR1 is DFQATT and CDR2 is SNEGSKA (reference sequence). CDR3 amino acids: CSATGTGGPMNTEAFF. DNA of the CDR3: TGCAGTGCAACCGGGACAGGGGGCCCAATGAACACTGAAGCTTTCTTT.

This clonotype came up a few times. V is TRBV5-5 and J is TRBJ1-2, with a weak D call TRBD1 (5 bases). Germline assignment: CDR1 SGHKS and CDR2 YYEKEE (reference sequence). CDR3 size: 14 residues. Trimming pared 3 bases from V and 6 bases from J, leaving 15 bases between. CDR3 nucleotide sequence: TGTGCCAGCAGCTACCCTACCGGGACGGATGGCTACACCTTC. Protein product: CASSYPTGTDGYTF. Variable domain in full (rest from reference TRBV5-5 and TRBJ1-2): DAGVTQSPTHLIKTRGQQVTLRCSPISGHKSVSWYQQVLGQGPQFIFQYYEKEERGRGNFPDRFSARQFPNYSSELNVNALLLGDSALYLCASSYPTGTDGYTFGSGTRLTVV.

The chain combines TRBV12-3 or TRBV12-4 with TRBJ2-7; 7 bases line up with TRBD1. This CDR3 contains 14 residues. V trimming: 6 bases; J trimming: 3 bases; junction bases outside the gene matches: 8. The chain's CDR3 is CASSHGTENYEQYF. CDR3 in DNA: TGTGCCAGCAGCCATGGGACAGAAAACTACGAGCAGTACTTC.

This clonotype was recorded a few times. The rearrangement uses TRBV14 and TRBJ2-6; the match to TRBD1 covers 8 bases. CDR3 size: 17 residues. With V trimmed by 4 bases and J by 3 bases, 8 bases remained unmatched. From germline, CDR1 is SGHDN and CDR2 FVKESK. The CDR3, as DNA: TGTGCCAGCAGCCGTAGGACAGGGCAAGGTGGGGCCAACGTCCTGACTTTC. This sequence encodes CASSRRTGQGGANVLTF.

J is TRBJ1-5 and V is TRBV12-3 or TRBV12-4; the D is unclear. This CDR3 has 16 residues. Trimming stripped 4 bases from V and 2 bases from J, with 15 bases between. CDR3 in DNA: TGTGCCAGCAGTTCCACACCCCTTAGGGGCAATCAGCCCCAGCATTTT. It is translated as CASSSTPLRGNQPQHF.

This clonotype was picked up a small number of times. The chain is built from TRBV6-7 and TRBJ2-7, with 9 bases that match TRBD1. Being an ORF, TRBV6-7 has a function that is uncertain. The CDR3 has 16 amino acids. V lost 2 bases, J lost 2 bases, and 7 bases stayed unmatched. The CDR3, as DNA: TGTGCCAGCAGTTACCCAAGGACAGGGGTGGCCTACGAGCAGTACTTC. Translated, it gives CASSYPRTGVAYEQYF.